The following is a TCR beta chain sequence with its context. Antigen unknown. The CDR3 spans 15 residues. Germline loops: CDR1 WNHNN, CDR2 SYGVQD (reference sequence). V dropped 2 bases and J dropped 2 bases, with 9 bases sitting between them. This entry comes from a study of T cells in Graves' hyperthyroidism and ophthalmopathy. Overall study results and limits: Blood held most thyroid clonotypes expanded above 0.001 frequency.

Using RNA transcripts as the source, TCR beta CDR3 regions were amplified. The HTBI set primed first-round TCR CDR3 RT-PCR. Using its own MiXCR run on the multiplex PCR reads, TCRdb lists one record per CDR3 protein. The repertoire consists of about 560,000 distinct CDR3 sequences, with 12% to 15% occurring once and the leading ten covering approximately 14%. Uncontrolled infection, other autoimmune disease, pregnancy or lactation led to exclusion. The study based diagnoses on clinical symptoms, serum thyroxine and TRAb, thyroid ultrasound and orbital computed tomography. The sequencing input was blood. This chain links TRBV10-1 with TRBJ2-2; possibly TRBD1 for D (5 bases). The receptor was derived from a woman in her thirties or forties with Graves' hyperthyroidism. The CDR3 DNA sequence: TGCGCCAGCAGTGAGGGACACAGAAACACCGGGGAGCTGTTTTTT. Protein product: CASSEGHRNTGELFF.